This T cell receptor beta chain was identified in a study of beta chain features in type 1 diabetes. Study-wide findings and caveats: When Type 1 diabetes patients were examined, their TCRB CDR3s proved moderately but significantly shorter in all four CD4+ subsets. PCR could preferentially amplify shorter templates, alike in patients and controls.

A note on this clone: Antigen unknown.

Sequencing targeted expressed TCRB transcripts, as all isolated RNA had been reverse transcribed. Produced via immunoSEQ multiplex PCR; TCRdb's table is partial and in-frame only. Of approximately 360,000 clones listed, roughly an eighth are singletons. CDR1 and CDR2 (germline): KGHSH, LQKENI. The V and J ends lost 4 bases and 4 bases, in that order; junction bases with no gene match: 4. The length of the CDR3 is 15 residues. The sample taken for sequencing was naive CD4+ T cells from blood. The gene calls are TRBV18 and TRBJ2-3; TRBD1 matches 11 bases. This clonotype was obtained from a woman younger than 30 with type 1 diabetes. The CDR3 loop reads CASSHSGQGADTQYF. In DNA, the CDR3 is TGTGCCAGCTCACACTCGGGACAGGGGGCAGATACGCAGTATTTT. Using reference TRBV18 and TRBJ2-3 for the parts outside the CDR3, the full variable domain is NAGVMQNPRHLVRRRGQEARLRCSPMKGHSHVYWYRQLPEEGLKFMVYLQKENIIDESGMPKERFSAEFPKEGPSILRIQQVVRGDSAAYFCASSHSGQGADTQYFGPGTRLTVL.